This T cell receptor beta chain was retrieved from a study of CD8 T cells in ankylosing spondylitis. Broader study findings: Ankylosing spondylitis blood appeared to be characterized by a TCR beta motif of eight highly homologous variants.

The TCR beta libraries were generated through quantitative 5'-RACE incorporating molecular barcodes. From the 5' RACE reads, TCRdb called clonotypes with MiXCR, one entry per CDR3 protein. The table shows under 850,000 distinct CDR3 sequences, with 15% to 20% occurring only once. The sample holds many counts of this clonotype. Its matching antigen is unknown. The sequence came from a male donor with ankylosing spondylitis. The source material was blood, either unsorted or a sorted T cell fraction (not recorded which).

The CDR3 loop reads CASSPPGGSYEQYF. The CDR3 coding sequence is TGTGCCAGCAGCCCCCCAGGGGGTTCCTACGAGCAGTACTTC. The rearrangement uses TRBV7-2 and TRBJ2-7, with 7 bases lining up with TRBD1. Germline CDR1 reads SGHTA; CDR2 reads FQGNSA. This CDR3 spans 14 amino acids. Trimming removed 5 bases from V and 1 base from J; junction bases left unmatched: 5.